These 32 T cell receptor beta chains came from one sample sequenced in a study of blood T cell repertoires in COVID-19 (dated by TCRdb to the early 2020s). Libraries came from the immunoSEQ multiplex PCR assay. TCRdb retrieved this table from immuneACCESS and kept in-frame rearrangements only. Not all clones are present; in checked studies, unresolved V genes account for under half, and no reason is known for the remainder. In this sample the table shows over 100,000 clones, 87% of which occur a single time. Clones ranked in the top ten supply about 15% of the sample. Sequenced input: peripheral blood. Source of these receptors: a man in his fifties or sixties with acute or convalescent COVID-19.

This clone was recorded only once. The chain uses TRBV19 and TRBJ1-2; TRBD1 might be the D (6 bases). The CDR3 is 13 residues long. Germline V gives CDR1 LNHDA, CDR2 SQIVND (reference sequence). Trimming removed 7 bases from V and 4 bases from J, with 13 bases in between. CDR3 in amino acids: CASIGVGGYGYTF. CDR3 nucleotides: TGTGCCAGTATCGGAGTAGGGGGCTATGGCTACACCTTC.

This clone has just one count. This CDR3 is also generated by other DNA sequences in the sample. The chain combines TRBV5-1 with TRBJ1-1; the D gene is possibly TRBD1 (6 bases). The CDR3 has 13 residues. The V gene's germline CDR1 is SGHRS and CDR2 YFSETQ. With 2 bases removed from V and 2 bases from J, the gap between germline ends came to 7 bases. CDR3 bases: TGCGCCAGCAGCTTACAGGGAAACACTGAAGCTTTCTTT. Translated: CASSLQGNTEAFF.

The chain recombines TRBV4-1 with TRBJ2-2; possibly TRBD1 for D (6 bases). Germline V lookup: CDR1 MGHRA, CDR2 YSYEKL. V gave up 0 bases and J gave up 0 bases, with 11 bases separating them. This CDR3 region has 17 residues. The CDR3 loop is CASSQEARQANTGELFF. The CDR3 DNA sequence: TGCGCCAGCAGCCAAGAAGCTAGACAGGCGAACACCGGGGAGCTGTTTTTT.

CDR3 sequence: CATSDLRQGASYNEQFF. CDR3 DNA sequence: TGTGCCACCAGTGATTTGCGACAGGGGGCTTCCTACAATGAGCAGTTCTTC. J is TRBJ2-1 and V is TRBV24-1, with 10 bases matching TRBD1. Germline CDR1 and CDR2: KGHDR and SFDVKD. Trimming removed 0 bases from V and 1 base from J; junction bases left unmatched: 2. This CDR3 comprises 17 residues.

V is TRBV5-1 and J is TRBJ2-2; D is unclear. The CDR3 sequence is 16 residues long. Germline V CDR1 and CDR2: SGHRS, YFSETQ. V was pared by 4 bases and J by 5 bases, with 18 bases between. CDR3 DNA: TGCGCCAGCAGCCCCCTATCCCCCCAAAAGACCGGGGAGCTGTTTTTT. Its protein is CASSPLSPQKTGELFF.

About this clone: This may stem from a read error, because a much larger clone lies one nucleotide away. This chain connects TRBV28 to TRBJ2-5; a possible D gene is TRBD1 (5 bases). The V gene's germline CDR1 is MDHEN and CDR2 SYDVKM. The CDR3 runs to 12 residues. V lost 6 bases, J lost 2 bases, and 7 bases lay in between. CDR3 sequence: CASSPGQETQYF. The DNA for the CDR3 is TGTGCCAGCAGCCCAGGGCAAGAGACCCAGTACTTC.

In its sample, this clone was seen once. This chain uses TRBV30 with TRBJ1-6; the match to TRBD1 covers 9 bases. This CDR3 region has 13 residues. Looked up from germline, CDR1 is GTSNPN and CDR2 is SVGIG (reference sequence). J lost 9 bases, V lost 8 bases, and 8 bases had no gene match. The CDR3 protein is CALRRDRVSPLHF. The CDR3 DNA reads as TGTGCCCTAAGGCGGGACAGGGTTTCACCCCTCCACTTT.

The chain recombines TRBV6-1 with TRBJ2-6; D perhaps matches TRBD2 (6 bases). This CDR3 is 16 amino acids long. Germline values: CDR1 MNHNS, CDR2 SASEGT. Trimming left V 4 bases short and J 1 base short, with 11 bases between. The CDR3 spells CASSAEGGSGANVLTF. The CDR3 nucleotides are TGTGCCAGCAGTGCTGAGGGAGGATCTGGGGCCAACGTCCTGACTTTC.

The CDR3 loop is CASRVQLTNEGYTF. CDR3 DNA: TGTGCCAGCAGGGTACAACTAACTAATGAAGGCTACACCTTC. The chain has TRBV2 and TRBJ1-2; D gene ambiguous. The V gene's germline CDR1 is SNHLY and CDR2 FYNNEI. V was trimmed by 6 bases and J by 8 bases, leaving 19 bases between them. This CDR3 has 14 residues.

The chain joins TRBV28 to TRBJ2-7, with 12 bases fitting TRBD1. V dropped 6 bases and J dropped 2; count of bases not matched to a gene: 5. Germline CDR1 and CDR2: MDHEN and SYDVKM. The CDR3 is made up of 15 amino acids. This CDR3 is CASRSGTGGPYEQYF. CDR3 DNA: TGTGCCAGCAGATCCGGGACAGGGGGCCCCTACGAGCAGTACTTC.

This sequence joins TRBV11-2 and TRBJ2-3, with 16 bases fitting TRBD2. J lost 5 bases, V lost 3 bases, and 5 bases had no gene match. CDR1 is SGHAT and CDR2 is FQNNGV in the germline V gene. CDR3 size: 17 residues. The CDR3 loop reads CASSLGTSGRAEDTQYF. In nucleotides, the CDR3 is TGTGCCAGCAGCTTGGGGACTAGCGGGAGGGCGGAAGATACGCAGTATTTT.

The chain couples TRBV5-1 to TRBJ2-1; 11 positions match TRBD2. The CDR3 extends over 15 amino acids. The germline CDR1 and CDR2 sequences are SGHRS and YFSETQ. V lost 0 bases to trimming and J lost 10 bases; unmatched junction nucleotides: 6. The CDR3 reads CASSLGTSGSGEQFF. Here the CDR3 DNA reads TGCGCCAGCAGCTTGGGAACTAGCGGGAGCGGGGAGCAGTTCTTC.

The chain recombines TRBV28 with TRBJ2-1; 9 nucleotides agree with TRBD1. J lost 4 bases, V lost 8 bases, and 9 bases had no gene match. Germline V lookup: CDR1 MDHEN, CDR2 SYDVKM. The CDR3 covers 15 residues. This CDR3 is CASGDPGQGYNEQFF. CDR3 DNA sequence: TGTGCCAGCGGAGATCCGGGACAGGGTTACAATGAGCAGTTCTTC.

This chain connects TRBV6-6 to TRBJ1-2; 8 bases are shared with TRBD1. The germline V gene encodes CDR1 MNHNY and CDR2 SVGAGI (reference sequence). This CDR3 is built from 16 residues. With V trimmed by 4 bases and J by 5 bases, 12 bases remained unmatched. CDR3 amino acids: CASSSGQATYHYGYTF. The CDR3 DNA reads TGTGCCAGCAGTTCGGGACAGGCAACGTACCATTATGGCTACACCTTC.

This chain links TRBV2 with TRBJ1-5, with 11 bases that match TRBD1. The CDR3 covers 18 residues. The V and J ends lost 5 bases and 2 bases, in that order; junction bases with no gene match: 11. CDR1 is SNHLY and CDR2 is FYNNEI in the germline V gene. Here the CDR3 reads CASSTRTGGQRGNQPQHF. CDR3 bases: TGTGCCAGCAGTACACGGACAGGGGGCCAACGTGGCAATCAGCCCCAGCATTTT. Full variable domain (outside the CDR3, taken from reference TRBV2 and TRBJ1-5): EPEVTQTPSHQVTQMGQEVILRCVPISNHLYFYWYRQILGQKVEFLVSFYNNEISEKSEIFDDQFSVERPDGSNFTLKIRSTKLEDSAMYFCASSTRTGGQRGNQPQHFGDGTRLSIL.

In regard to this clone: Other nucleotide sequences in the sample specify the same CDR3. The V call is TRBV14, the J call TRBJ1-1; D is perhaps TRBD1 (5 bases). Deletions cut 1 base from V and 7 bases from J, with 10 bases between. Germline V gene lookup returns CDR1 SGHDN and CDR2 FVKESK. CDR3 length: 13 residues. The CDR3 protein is CASSQGGRGEAFF. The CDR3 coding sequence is TGTGCCAGCAGCCAAGGGGGAAGGGGTGAAGCTTTCTTT.

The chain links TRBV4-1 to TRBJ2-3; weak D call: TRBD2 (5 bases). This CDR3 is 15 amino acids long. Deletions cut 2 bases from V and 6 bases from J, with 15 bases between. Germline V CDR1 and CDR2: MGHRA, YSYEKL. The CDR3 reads CASSQWRTGVDTQYF. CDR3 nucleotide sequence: TGCGCCAGCAGCCAATGGAGGACTGGGGTGGATACGCAGTATTTT.

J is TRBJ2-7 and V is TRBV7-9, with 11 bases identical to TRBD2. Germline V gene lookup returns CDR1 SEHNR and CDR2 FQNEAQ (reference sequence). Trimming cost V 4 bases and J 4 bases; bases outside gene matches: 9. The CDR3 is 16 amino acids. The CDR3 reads CASSSGTSGGKYEQYF. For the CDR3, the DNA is TGTGCCAGCAGCTCCGGGACTAGCGGAGGGAAATACGAGCAGTACTTC.

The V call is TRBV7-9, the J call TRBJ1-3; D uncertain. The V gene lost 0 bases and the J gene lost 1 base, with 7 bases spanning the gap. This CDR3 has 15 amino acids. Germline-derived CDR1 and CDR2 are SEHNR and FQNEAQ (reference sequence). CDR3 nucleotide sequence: TGTGCCAGCAGCTTAGCCGACACATCTGGAAACACCATATATTTT. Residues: CASSLADTSGNTIYF.

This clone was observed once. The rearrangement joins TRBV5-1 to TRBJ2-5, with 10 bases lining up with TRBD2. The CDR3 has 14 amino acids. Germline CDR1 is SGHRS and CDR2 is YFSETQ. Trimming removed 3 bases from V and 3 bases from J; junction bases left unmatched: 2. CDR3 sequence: CASSSLAGEETQYF. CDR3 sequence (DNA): TGCGCCAGCAGCTCGCTAGCGGGAGAAGAGACCCAGTACTTC.

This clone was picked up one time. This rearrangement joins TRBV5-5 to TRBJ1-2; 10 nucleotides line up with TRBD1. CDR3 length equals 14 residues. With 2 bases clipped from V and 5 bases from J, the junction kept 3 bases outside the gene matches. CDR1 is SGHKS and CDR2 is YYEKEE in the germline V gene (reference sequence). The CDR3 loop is CASSLGDRGYGYTF. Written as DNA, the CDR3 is TGTGCCAGCAGCTTAGGGGACAGGGGATATGGCTACACCTTC.

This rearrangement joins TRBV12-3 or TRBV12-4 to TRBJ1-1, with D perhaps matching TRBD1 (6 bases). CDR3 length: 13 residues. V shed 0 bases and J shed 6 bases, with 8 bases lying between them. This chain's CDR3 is CASSLAQGSEAFF. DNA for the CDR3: TGTGCCAGCAGTTTAGCGCAGGGGTCTGAAGCTTTCTTT.

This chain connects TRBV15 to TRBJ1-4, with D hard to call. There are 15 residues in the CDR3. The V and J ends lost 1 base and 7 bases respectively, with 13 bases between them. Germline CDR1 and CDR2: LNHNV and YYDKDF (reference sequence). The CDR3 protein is CATSRVHTGSEKLFF. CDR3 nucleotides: TGTGCCACCAGCAGAGTTCACACGGGGAGTGAAAAACTGTTTTTT. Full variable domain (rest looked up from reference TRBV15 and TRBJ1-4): DAMVIQNPRYQVTQFGKPVTLSCSQTLNHNVMYWYQQKSSQAPKLLFHYYDKDFNNEADTPDNFQSRRPNTSFCFLDIRSPGLGDTAMYLCATSRVHTGSEKLFFGSGTQLSVL.

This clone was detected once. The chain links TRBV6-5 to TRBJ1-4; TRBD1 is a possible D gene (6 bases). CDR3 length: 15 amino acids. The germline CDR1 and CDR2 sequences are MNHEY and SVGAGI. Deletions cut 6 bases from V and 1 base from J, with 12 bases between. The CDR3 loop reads CASSPRTVTNEKLFF. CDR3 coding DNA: TGTGCCAGCAGCCCGAGGACAGTAACTAATGAAAAACTGTTTTTT.

The DNA for the CDR3 is TGTGCCTGGGGGACAAGGCGGGGGGAGCAGTACTTC. Encoded protein: CAWGTRRGEQYF. The rearrangement uses TRBV30 and TRBJ2-7; tentatively, D is TRBD2 (7 bases). This CDR3 has 12 residues. CDR1 and CDR2 from the germline V gene are GTSNPN and SVGIG (reference sequence). Between the trimmed V and J ends, which lost 5 bases and 7 bases, there was a span of 15 bases.

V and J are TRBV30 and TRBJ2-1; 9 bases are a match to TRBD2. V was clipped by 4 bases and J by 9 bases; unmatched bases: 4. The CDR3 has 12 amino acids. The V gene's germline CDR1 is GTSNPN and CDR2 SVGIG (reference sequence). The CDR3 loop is CAWTSGIGEQFF. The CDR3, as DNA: TGTGCCTGGACTAGCGGGATAGGTGAGCAGTTCTTC. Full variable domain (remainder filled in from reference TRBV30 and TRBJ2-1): SQTIHQWPATLVQPVGSPLSLECTVEGTSNPNLYWYRQAAGRGLQLLFYSVGIGQISSEVPQNLSASRPQDRQFILSSKKLLLSDSGFYLCAWTSGIGEQFFGPGTRLTVL.

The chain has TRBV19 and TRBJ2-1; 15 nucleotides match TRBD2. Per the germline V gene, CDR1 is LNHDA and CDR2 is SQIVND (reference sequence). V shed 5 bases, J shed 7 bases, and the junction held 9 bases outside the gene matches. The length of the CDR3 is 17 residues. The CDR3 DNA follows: TGTGCCAGTAGTCCGTCCGGACTAGCGGGAGGGCGGAATGAGCAGTTCTTC. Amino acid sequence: CASSPSGLAGGRNEQFF.

The CDR3 loop is CASSFSGRDTEAFF. For the CDR3, the DNA is TGCGCCAGCAGCTTCTCAGGCAGGGACACTGAAGCTTTCTTT. The chain has TRBV5-1 and TRBJ1-1; D is possibly TRBD1 (5 bases). Germline CDR1 and CDR2: SGHRS and YFSETQ. The CDR3 extends over 14 amino acids. The V end lost 2 bases, the J end lost 3 bases, and 11 bases lay between the germline ends.

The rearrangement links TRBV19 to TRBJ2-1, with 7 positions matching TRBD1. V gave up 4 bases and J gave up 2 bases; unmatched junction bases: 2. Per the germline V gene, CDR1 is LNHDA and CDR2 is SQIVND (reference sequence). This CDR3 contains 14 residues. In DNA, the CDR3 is TGTGCCAGTAGTACGGGACAGACCTACAATGAGCAGTTCTTC. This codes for CASSTGQTYNEQFF.

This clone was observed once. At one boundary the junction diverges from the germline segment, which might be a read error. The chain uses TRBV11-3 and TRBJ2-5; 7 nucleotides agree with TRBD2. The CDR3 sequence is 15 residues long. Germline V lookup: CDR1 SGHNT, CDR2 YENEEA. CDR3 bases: TGTGCCAGCAGCTGTCGAGGCGGGAGCCAAAAGACCCAGTACTTC. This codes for CASSCRGGSQKTQYF.

CDR3 DNA sequence: TGTGCCAGCTGTAGACAGGGGGGAAGCTTGTGTGAGCAGTACTTC. Translation gives CASCRQGGSLCEQYF. The rearrangement links TRBV2 to TRBJ2-7, with 9 positions matching TRBD1. Germline V gene data show CDR1 as SNHLY and CDR2 as FYNNEI. V trimming: 8 bases; J trimming: 7 bases; junction bases outside the gene matches: 15. The CDR3 runs 15 residues. Variable domain in full (rest from reference TRBV2 and TRBJ2-7): EPEVTQTPSHQVTQMGQEVILRCVPISNHLYFYWYRQILGQKVEFLVSFYNNEISEKSEIFDDQFSVERPDGSNFTLKIRSTKLEDSAMYFCASCRQGGSLCEQYFGPGTRLTVT.

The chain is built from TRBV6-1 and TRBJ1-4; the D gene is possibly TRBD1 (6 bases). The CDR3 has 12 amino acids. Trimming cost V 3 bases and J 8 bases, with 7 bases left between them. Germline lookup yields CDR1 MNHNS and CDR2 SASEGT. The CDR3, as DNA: TGTGCCAGCAGTGACAGGGGAGAAAAACTGTTTTTT. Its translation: CASSDRGEKLFF.